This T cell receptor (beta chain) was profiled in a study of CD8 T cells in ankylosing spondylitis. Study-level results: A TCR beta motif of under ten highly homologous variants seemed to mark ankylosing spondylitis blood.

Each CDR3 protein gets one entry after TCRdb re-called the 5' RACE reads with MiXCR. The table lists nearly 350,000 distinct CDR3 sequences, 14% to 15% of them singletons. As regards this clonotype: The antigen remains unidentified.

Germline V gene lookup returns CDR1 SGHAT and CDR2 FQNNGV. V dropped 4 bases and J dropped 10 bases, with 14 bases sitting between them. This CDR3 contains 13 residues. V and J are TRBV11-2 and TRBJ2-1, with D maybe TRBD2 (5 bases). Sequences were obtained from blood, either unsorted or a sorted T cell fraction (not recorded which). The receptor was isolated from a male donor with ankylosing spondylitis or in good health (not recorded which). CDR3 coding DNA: TGTGCCAGCAGCTCGGACTCCCTCGGGGAGCAGTTCTTC. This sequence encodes CASSSDSLGEQFF.